Listed here are 5 T cell receptor beta chains from one sample, sequenced in a study of blood T cell repertoires in COVID-19. Clones were read by immunoSEQ multiplex PCR, and TCRdb kept only the in-frame ones, dropping some. The data contain some 64,000 clones, roughly 88% of them singletons. Sequences were obtained from peripheral blood. These receptor sequences come from a man between 50 and 59 years old with active COVID-19.

The rearrangement links TRBV7-2 to TRBJ2-2; 11 nucleotides line up with TRBD2. The CDR3 has 16 residues. Germline V lookup: CDR1 SGHTA, CDR2 FQGNSA. V lost 5 bases to trimming and J lost 4 bases; unmatched junction nucleotides: 6. DNA of the CDR3: TGTGCCAGCAGCGTCCGACTAGCGGGGAGCACCGGGGAGCTGTTTTTT. Its protein is CASSVRLAGSTGELFF.

The chain joins TRBV30 to TRBJ2-7; TRBD1 aligns across 9 bases. Germline trimming cut 2 bases from V and 4 bases from J; bases unmatched to any gene: 3. The CDR3 has 13 residues. The germline CDR1 and CDR2 sequences are GTSNPN and SVGIG (reference sequence). The chain's CDR3 is CAWSRGQGYEQYF. The CDR3 DNA sequence: TGTGCCTGGAGTCGCGGACAGGGGTACGAGCAGTACTTC.

This sequence joins TRBV5-4 and TRBJ1-2; D ambiguous. Trimming stripped 9 bases from V and 4 bases from J, with 13 bases between. There are 12 residues in the CDR3. Germline loops: CDR1 SGHNT, CDR2 YYREEE (reference sequence). CDR3 amino acids: CATSPTSYGYTF. Written as DNA, the CDR3 is TGTGCCACCTCTCCTACTAGCTATGGCTACACCTTC.

The rearrangement joins TRBV15 to TRBJ2-7; no clear D. Germline V gene lookup returns CDR1 LNHNV and CDR2 YYDKDF (reference sequence). The CDR3 length is 13 residues. V dropped 0 bases and J dropped 12 bases, with 15 bases sitting between them. The chain's CDR3 is CATSRDQVQWAYF. In nucleotides, the CDR3 is TGTGCCACCAGCAGAGATCAGGTCCAATGGGCGTACTTC.

Only one count was recorded for this clone. The J gene is TRBJ1-3, the V gene TRBV9; unclear D gene. This CDR3 has 17 amino acids. Germline V CDR1 and CDR2: SGDLS, YYNGEE. Trimming shortened V by 7 bases and J by 0 bases, and 20 bases separated the two germline ends. This CDR3 reads CASSLGTQTPSGNTIYF. CDR3 nucleotide sequence: TGTGCCAGCTCCTTGGGCACACAGACCCCCTCTGGAAACACCATATATTTT. Looking up the rest from reference TRBV9 and TRBJ1-3 gives the full variable domain: DSGVTQTPKHLITATGQRVTLRCSPRSGDLSVYWYQQSLDQGLQFLIQYYNGEERAKGNILERFSAQQFPDLHSELNLSSLELGDSALYFCASSLGTQTPSGNTIYFGEGSWLTVV.